This T cell receptor (beta chain) was captured by sequencing in a study of Graves' ophthalmopathy and Graves' hyperthyroidism. Additional autoimmune diseases, uncontrolled infections, pregnancy or lactation disqualified patients. Researchers took RNA transcripts and amplified TCR beta CDR3 regions from them. HTBI primers were employed in first-round RT-PCR, then a second-round multiplex PCR followed. TCRdb re-called the multiplex PCR reads through MiXCR, storing one row per CDR3 protein. Of about 590,000 distinct CDR3 sequences listed, under 45% are singletons. Study-wide results and limits: Most clonotypes expanded in thyroid above 0.001 frequency were present in blood too.

The CDR3 length is 13 residues. Germline CDR1 reads DFQATT; CDR2 reads SNEGSKA (reference sequence). V lost 3 bases, J lost 10 bases, and 13 bases lay in between. This clonotype was recorded only once. No antigen is known for it. A clone one base away is much larger, so this may be a read error. This TCR was recovered from an adult man with Graves' hyperthyroidism. The sequencing sample was made of peripheral blood or thyroid tissue (not recorded which). This rearrangement joins TRBV20-1 to TRBJ1-6, with D tentatively TRBD1 (6 bases). The CDR3 sequence is CSARPGATSPLHF. The CDR3 bases are TGCAGTGCTAGGCCGGGGGCCACATCACCCCTCCACTTT.